A selection of T cell receptor beta chains follows, all from one sample in a study of OX40 agonist ivuxolimab in advanced cancers. Only in-frame clones appear in the TCRdb table, and some are missing; sequencing was by immunoSEQ multiplex PCR. The sample has over 95,000 clones, around 95% seen once. The sample consisted of CD4+ or CD8+ T cells sorted from blood, taken in a trial of the OX40 agonist ivuxolimab. Receptors were obtained from an adult with an advanced solid tumor such as melanoma, head and neck, liver or kidney cancer. CDR3s include the opening cysteine and the closing phenylalanine or tryptophan. The D gene is left open where the match is weak. Clone size is given for some rows only: seen once, a few or many times, or a class if the clone is expanded.

TRBD2	.	TRBV28	TRBJ2-1	CASSLGVAGGPDEQFF	TGTGCCAGCAGTTTGGGAGTGGCGGGGGGGCCTGATGAGCAGTTCTTC
.	once	TRBV5-4	TRBJ2-2	CASKIYGGAGELFF	TGTGCCAGCAAGATTTACGGCGGCGCCGGGGAGCTGTTTTTT
.	.	TRBV6-1	TRBJ2-1	CASSEGTASYYNEQFF	TGTGCCAGCAGTGAAGGTACGGCCTCCTACTACAATGAGCAGTTCTTC
.	.	TRBV5-6	TRBJ2-7	CASSFRGGYEQYF	TGTGCCAGCAGCTTTCGCGGAGGCTACGAGCAGTACTTC
.	.	TRBV5-1	TRBJ1-5	CASSLWGNSNQPQHF	TGCGCCAGCAGCTTATGGGGGAATAGCAATCAGCCCCAGCATTTT
TRBD1	once	TRBV19	TRBJ2-1	CASSPVDRGSNEQFF	TGTGCCAGTAGTCCCGTGGACAGGGGATCGAATGAGCAGTTCTTC
.	.	TRBV7-9	TRBJ1-1	CASRITGTSTEAFF	TGTGCCAGCAGAATTACAGGGACCTCCACTGAAGCTTTCTTT
.	.	TRBV28	TRBJ2-7	CASSLRDTSYEQYF	TGTGCCAGCAGTTTACGGGATACCTCCTACGAGCAGTACTTC
TRBD1	.	TRBV2	TRBJ2-7	CASVQGAYEQYF	TGTGCCAGCGTACAGGGGGCGTACGAGCAGTACTTC
.	.	TRBV5-8	TRBJ2-1	CASSLEGTGNEQFF	TGTGCCAGCAGCTTGGAAGGCACTGGCAATGAGCAGTTCTTC
TRBD2	once	TRBV27	TRBJ2-7	CASSLGLANHEQYF	TGTGCCAGCAGTTTGGGACTAGCGAACCACGAGCAGTACTTC
.	.	TRBV6-5	TRBJ2-3	CASRGKNTDTQYF	TGTGCCAGCCGCGGAAAAAACACAGATACGCAGTATTTT
TRBD2	.	TRBV28	TRBJ2-7	CAVTAGDSYEQYF	TGTGCCGTCACGGCGGGAGACTCCTACGAGCAGTACTTC
TRBD1	.	TRBV28	TRBJ2-4	CASSLSIGKVGTVNAGIQYF	TGTGCCAGCAGTTTATCTATAGGAAAGGTGGGGACAGTGAATGCTGGCATTCAGTACTTC
TRBD2	.	TRBV27	TRBJ2-1	CASRGLAGNEQFF	TGTGCCAGCAGGGGACTAGCGGGGAATGAGCAGTTCTTC
TRBD2	.	TRBV7-9	TRBJ2-3	CASSLTSGGSTDTQYF	TGTGCCAGCAGCTTAACTAGCGGGGGTAGCACAGATACGCAGTATTTT
TRBD1	.	TRBV27	TRBJ2-7	CASSLRTTGMLPEQYF	TGTGCCAGCAGTTTAAGAACGACAGGGATGTTACCCGAGCAGTACTTC
TRBD2	.	TRBV5-4	TRBJ2-7	CASSPGLAGGYSYEQYF	TGTGCCAGCAGCCCGGGACTAGCGGGGGGATACTCCTACGAGCAGTACTTC